This TCR beta chain is from a study of T-cell reconstitution after alpha-beta-depleted transplantation in children. Overall study findings and caveats: After transplant, at about two months, alpha-beta T cells were reportedly derived from several hundred expanded graft clones. One year after transplant, T-cell counts and diversity came mostly from newly produced T cells. Several patients had high TCRbeta diversity at day 60; it came from surviving recipient T cells and thymic progenitors.

Trimming left V 5 bases short and J 5 bases short, with 14 bases between. Germline V gene data show CDR1 as SGHDT and CDR2 as YYEEEE. This CDR3 has 13 amino acids. The sample holds a few counts of this clonotype. Its antigen remains unknown. Unique molecular identifiers tagged the TCRbeta library. MiXCR, run by TCRdb on the PCR reads, gives a single entry per CDR3 protein. Among about 830,000 distinct CDR3 sequences listed, 15% to 20% were seen once. The chain recombines TRBV5-6 with TRBJ2-7; D unclear. This sample comprised PBMCs, mostly from graft donor cells, obtained 360 days after TCRalphabeta/CD19-depleted stem cell transplant. This TCR was sampled from a male patient between 5 and 17 years old who had a stem cell transplant for acute lymphoblastic leukemia, so the T cells may come from the graft donor. The CDR3 DNA reads as TGTGCCAGCAGGTTCGGATCTTGGGACGAGCAGTACTTC. It translates to CASRFGSWDEQYF.